In its sample, the clone carrying this TCR beta chain was seen once. The data were obtained in a study of blood T cell repertoires in COVID-19. Background on the study: In each case, the material was cDNA or gDNA derived from T cells, B-cell-depleted T cells, or PBMCs.

Original methodology: Reference gene primer amplification in the assay estimated nucleated cell counts. Some clones are missing from TCRdb's copy, which holds only in-frame ones; the method was immunoSEQ multiplex PCR. The DNA was the basis for D and trimming; V, J and clone size are from that table. This table holds approximately 89,000 clones, 75% to 80% found once. Patients from Seattle were sampled longitudinally, starting during active infection. Germline values: CDR1 LGHNA, CDR2 YNFKEQ. CDR3 length: 16 residues. V shed 0 bases and J 6 bases; nucleotides not matched to a gene: 6. The chain has TRBV4-2 and TRBJ2-2; TRBD1 matches at 8 bases. This clonotype was obtained from a man aged 65-85 years with COVID-19, enrolled during active disease. Input material: peripheral blood. The CDR3 loop reads CASSQDSDREAGELFF. CDR3 coding DNA: TGTGCCAGCAGCCAAGATTCGGACAGGGAGGCCGGGGAGCTGTTTTTT.